This T cell receptor (beta chain) stems from a study of shared clonotypes between healthy human individuals. Study observations and caveats: Shared clonotypes across all four donors exceeded non-shared ones in generation probability.

Assay used: immunoSEQ multiplex PCR; TCRdb lists only in-frame clones, some missing. Of around 2.5 million clones listed, more than 85% are singletons. Points on this clone: Its antigen is still unknown.

V lost 0 bases to trimming and J lost 0 bases, with 12 bases between them. This CDR3 region has 17 residues. Looked up from germline, CDR1 is LNHNV and CDR2 is YYDKDF (reference sequence). The chain links TRBV15 to TRBJ1-5; D gene ambiguous. This receptor was taken from a man aged 18 to 29 in good health. Some clones in this sample may be carry-over from other donors' samples. The sample taken for sequencing was naive CD4+ T cells from PBMCs. The subset is: CD45RA+ positively selected. Here the CDR3 reads CATSRDWADISNQPQHF. CDR3 nucleotide sequence: TGTGCCACCAGCAGAGATTGGGCAGATATTAGCAATCAGCCCCAGCATTTT.